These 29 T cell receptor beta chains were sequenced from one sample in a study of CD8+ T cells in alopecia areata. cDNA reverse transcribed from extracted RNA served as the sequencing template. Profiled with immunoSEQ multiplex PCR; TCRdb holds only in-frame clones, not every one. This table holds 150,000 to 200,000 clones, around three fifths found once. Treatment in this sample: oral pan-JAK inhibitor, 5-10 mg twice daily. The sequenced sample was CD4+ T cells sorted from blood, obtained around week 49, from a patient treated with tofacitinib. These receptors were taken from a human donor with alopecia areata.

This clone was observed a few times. CDR3 in amino acids: CAWSRQLNEQFF. For the CDR3, the DNA is TGTGCCTGGAGTAGGCAGCTCAATGAGCAGTTCTTC. The rearrangement uses TRBV30 and TRBJ2-1; no firm D call. Between the trimmed V and J ends, which lost 2 bases and 6 bases, there was a span of 8 bases. The germline V gene has CDR1 GTSNPN and CDR2 SVGIG (reference sequence). The CDR3 is 12 amino acids.

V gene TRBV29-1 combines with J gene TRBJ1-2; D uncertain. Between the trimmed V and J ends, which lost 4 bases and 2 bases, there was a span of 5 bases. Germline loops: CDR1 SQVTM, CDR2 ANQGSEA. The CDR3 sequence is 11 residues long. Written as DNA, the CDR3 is TGCAGCGTTGCCGAAAACTATGGCTACACCTTC. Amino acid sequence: CSVAENYGYTF.

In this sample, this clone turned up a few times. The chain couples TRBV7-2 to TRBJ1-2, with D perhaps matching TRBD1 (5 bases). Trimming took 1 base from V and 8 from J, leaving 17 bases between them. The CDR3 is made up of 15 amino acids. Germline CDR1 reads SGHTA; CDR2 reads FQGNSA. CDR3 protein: CASSLGVLQGRGYTF. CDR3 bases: TGTGCCAGCAGCTTAGGAGTCCTTCAGGGCCGAGGCTACACCTTC. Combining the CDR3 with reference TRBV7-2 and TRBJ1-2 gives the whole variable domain GAGVSQSPSNKVTEKGKDVELRCDPISGHTALYWYRQSLGQGLEFLIYFQGNSAPDKSGLPSDRFSAERTGGSVSTLTIQRTQQEDSAVYLCASSLGVLQGRGYTFGSGTRLTVV.

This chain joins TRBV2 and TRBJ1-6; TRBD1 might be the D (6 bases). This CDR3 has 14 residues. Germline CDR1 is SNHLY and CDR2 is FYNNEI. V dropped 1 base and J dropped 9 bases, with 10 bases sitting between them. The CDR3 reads CASSEGGAVSPLHF. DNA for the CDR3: TGTGCCAGCAGTGAAGGGGGGGCTGTTTCACCCCTCCACTTT.

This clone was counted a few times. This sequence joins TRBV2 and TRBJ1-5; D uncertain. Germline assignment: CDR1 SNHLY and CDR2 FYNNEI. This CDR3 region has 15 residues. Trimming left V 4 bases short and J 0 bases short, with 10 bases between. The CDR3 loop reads CASSAATYSNQPQHF. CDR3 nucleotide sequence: TGTGCCAGCAGTGCGGCCACCTATAGCAATCAGCCCCAGCATTTT.

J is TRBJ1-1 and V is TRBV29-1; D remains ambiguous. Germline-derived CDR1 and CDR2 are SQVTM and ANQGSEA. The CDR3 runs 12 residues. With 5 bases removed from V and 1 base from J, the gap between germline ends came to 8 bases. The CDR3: CSVSSRNTEAFF. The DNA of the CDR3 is TGCAGCGTTTCCTCTAGGAACACTGAAGCTTTCTTT.

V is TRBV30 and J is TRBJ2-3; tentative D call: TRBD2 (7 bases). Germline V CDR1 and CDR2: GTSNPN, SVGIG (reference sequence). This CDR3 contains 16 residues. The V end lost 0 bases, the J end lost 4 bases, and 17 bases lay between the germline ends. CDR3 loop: CAWSVGAGALADTQYF. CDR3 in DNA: TGTGCCTGGAGTGTAGGGGCGGGGGCACTGGCAGATACGCAGTATTTT. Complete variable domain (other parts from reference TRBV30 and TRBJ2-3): SQTIHQWPATLVQPVGSPLSLECTVEGTSNPNLYWYRQAAGRGLQLLFYSVGIGQISSEVPQNLSASRPQDRQFILSSKKLLLSDSGFYLCAWSVGAGALADTQYFGPGTRLTVL.

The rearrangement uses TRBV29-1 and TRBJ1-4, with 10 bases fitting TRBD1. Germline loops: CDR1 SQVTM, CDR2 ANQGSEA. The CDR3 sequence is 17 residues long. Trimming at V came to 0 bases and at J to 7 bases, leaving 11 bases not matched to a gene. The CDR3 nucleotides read TGCAGCGTTGAAGATCCGGGACAGGGGCAAAGGAGTGAAAAACTGTTTTTT. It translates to CSVEDPGQGQRSEKLFF.

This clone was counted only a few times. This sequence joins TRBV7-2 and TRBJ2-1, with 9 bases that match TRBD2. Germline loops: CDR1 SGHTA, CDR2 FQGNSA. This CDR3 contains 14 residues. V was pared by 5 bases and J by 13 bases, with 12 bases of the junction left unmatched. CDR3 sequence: CASSPDGKRGVQFF. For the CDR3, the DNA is TGTGCCAGCAGCCCGGATGGGAAGCGGGGGGTTCAGTTCTTC. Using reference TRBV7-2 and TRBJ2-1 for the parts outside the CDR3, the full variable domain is GAGVSQSPSNKVTEKGKDVELRCDPISGHTALYWYRQSLGQGLEFLIYFQGNSAPDKSGLPSDRFSAERTGGSVSTLTIQRTQQEDSAVYLCASSPDGKRGVQFFGPGTRLTVL.

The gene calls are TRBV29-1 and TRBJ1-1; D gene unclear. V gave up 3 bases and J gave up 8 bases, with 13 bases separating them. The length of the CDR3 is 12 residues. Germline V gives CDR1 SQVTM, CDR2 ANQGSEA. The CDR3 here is CSVEVGIGEAFF. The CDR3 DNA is TGCAGCGTTGAGGTGGGGATCGGCGAAGCTTTCTTT.

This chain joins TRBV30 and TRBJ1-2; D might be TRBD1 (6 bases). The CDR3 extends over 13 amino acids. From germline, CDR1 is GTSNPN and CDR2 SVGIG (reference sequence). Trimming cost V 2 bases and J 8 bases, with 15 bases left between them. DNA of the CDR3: TGTGCCTGGAGTCCTCAGGGGTTGGGAGGCTACACCTTC. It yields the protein CAWSPQGLGGYTF.

The CDR3 DNA follows: TGTGCCAGCAGTATTAACAGGGTGGGTGAGCAGTTCTTC. Encoded protein: CASSINRVGEQFF. The V and J genes are TRBV6-5 and TRBJ2-1, with a weak D call TRBD1 (6 bases). Trimming removed 5 bases from V and 9 bases from J, with 14 bases in between. The CDR3 loop spans 13 amino acids. CDR1 is MNHEY, CDR2 SVGAGI, per germline.

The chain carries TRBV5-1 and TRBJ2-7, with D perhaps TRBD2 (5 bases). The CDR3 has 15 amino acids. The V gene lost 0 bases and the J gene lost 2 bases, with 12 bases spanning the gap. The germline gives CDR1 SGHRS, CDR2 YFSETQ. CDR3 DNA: TGCGCCAGCAGCTTGGTCTCGGGAAGCACCTACGAGCAGTACTTC. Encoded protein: CASSLVSGSTYEQYF.

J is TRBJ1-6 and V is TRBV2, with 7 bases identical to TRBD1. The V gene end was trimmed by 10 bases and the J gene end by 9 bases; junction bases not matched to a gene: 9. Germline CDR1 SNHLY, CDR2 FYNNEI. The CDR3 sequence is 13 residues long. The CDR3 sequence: CATTGEVSSPLHF. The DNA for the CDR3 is TGTGCCACCACAGGGGAGGTCAGTTCACCCCTCCACTTT. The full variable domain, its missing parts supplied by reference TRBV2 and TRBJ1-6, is EPEVTQTPSHQVTQMGQEVILRCVPISNHLYFYWYRQILGQKVEFLVSFYNNEISEKSEIFDDQFSVERPDGSNFTLKIRSTKLEDSAMYFCATTGEVSSPLHFGNGTRLTVT.

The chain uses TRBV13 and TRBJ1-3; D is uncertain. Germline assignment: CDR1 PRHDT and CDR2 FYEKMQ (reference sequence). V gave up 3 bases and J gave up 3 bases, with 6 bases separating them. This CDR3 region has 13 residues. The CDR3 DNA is TGTGCCAGCAGCTTCTCTTATGGAAACACCATATATTTT. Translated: CASSFSYGNTIYF.

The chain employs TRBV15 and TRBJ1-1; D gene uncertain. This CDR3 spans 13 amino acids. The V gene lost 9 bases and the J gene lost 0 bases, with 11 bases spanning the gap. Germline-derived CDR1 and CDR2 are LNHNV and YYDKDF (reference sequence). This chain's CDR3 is CATQREMNTEAFF. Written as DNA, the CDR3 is TGTGCCACACAACGGGAGATGAACACTGAAGCTTTCTTT.

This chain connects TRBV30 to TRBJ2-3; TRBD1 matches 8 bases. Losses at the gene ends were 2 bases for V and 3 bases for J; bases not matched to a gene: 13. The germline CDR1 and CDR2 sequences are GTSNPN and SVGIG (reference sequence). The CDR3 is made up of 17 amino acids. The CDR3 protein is CAWSLRRQGKVTDTQYF. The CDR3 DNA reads TGTGCCTGGAGTCTTAGAAGACAGGGGAAGGTTACAGATACGCAGTATTTT.

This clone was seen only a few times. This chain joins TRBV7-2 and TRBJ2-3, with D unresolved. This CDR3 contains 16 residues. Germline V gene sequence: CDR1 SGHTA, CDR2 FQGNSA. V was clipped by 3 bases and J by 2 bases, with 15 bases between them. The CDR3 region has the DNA TGTGCCAGCAGCTTTGCCCGTATACCTCCCACAGATACGCAGTATTTT. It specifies CASSFARIPPTDTQYF.

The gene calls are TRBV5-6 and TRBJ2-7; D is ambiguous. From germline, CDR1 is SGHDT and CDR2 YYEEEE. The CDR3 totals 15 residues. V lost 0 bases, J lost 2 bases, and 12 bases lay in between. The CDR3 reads CASSLGPASTYEQYF. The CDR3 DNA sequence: TGTGCCAGCAGCTTGGGTCCGGCCTCGACCTACGAGCAGTACTTC.

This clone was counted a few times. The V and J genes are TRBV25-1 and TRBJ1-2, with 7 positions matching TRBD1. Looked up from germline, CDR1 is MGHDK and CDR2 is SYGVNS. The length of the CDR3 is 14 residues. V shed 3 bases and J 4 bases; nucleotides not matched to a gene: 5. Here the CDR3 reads CASSDLGTAYGYTF. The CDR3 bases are TGTGCCAGCAGTGACCTCGGGACAGCCTATGGCTACACCTTC.

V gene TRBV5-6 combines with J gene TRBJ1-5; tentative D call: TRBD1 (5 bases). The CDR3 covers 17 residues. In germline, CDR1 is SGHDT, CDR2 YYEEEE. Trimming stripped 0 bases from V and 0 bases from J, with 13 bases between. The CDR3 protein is CASSLARGANSNQPQHF. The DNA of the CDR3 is TGTGCCAGCAGCTTGGCCCGAGGGGCGAATAGCAATCAGCCCCAGCATTTT.

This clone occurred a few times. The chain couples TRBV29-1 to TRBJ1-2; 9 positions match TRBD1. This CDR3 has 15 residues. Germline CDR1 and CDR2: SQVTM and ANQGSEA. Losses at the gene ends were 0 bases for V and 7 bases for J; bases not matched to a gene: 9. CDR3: CSVEEWGQGMGGYTF. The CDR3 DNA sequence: TGCAGCGTTGAAGAGTGGGGACAGGGTATGGGTGGCTACACCTTC.

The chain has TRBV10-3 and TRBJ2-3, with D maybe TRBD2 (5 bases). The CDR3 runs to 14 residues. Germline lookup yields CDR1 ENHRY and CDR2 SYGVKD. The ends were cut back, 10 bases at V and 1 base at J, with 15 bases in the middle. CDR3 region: CASLAGHGTDTQYF. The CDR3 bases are TGTGCCAGCTTGGCGGGTCATGGCACAGATACGCAGTATTTT.

CDR3 residues: CAWSLITNFGAYGYTF. CDR3 DNA sequence: TGTGCCTGGAGCCTCATTACGAACTTTGGGGCATATGGCTACACCTTC. The rearrangement joins TRBV30 to TRBJ1-2, with a tentative D call TRBD1 (5 bases). The CDR3 covers 16 residues. Germline V gives CDR1 GTSNPN, CDR2 SVGIG (reference sequence). The V and J ends lost 3 bases and 5 bases respectively, with 22 bases between them.

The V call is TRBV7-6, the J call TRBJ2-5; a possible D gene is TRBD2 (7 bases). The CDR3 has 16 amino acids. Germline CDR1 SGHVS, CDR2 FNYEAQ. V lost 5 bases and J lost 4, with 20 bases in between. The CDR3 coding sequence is TGTGCCAGCAGCCCCCTGGGGGCGGGGGTATCAGAGACCCAGTACTTC. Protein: CASSPLGAGVSETQYF.

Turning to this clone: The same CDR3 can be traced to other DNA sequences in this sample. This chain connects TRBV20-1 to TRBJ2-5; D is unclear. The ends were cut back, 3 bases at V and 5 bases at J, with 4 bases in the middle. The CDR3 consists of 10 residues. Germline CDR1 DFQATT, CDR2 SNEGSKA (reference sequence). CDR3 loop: CSASGETQYF. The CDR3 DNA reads TGCAGTGCTAGTGGTGAGACCCAGTACTTC.

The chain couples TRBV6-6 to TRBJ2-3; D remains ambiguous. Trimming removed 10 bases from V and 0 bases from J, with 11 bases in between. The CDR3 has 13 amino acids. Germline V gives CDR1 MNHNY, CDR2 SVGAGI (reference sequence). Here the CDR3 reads CATLYTSTDTQYF. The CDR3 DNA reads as TGTGCCACCTTGTATACTAGCACAGATACGCAGTATTTT.

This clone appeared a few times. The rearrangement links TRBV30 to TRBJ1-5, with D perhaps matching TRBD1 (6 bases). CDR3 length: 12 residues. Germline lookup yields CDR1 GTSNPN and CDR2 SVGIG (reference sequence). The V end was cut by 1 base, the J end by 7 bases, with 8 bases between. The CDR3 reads CAWSGRGQPQHF. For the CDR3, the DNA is TGTGCCTGGAGTGGCAGGGGACAGCCCCAGCATTTT. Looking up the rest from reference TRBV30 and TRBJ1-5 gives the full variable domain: SQTIHQWPATLVQPVGSPLSLECTVEGTSNPNLYWYRQAAGRGLQLLFYSVGIGQISSEVPQNLSASRPQDRQFILSSKKLLLSDSGFYLCAWSGRGQPQHFGDGTRLSIL.

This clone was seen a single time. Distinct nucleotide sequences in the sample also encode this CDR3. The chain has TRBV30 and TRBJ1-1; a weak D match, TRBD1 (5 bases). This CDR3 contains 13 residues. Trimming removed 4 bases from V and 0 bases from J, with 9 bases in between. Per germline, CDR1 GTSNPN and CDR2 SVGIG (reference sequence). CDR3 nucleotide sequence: TGTGCCTGGAACAGACAGCTGAACACTGAAGCTTTCTTT. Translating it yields CAWNRQLNTEAFF. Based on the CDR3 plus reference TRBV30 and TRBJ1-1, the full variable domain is SQTIHQWPATLVQPVGSPLSLECTVEGTSNPNLYWYRQAAGRGLQLLFYSVGIGQISSEVPQNLSASRPQDRQFILSSKKLLLSDSGFYLCAWNRQLNTEAFFGQGTRLTVV.